These T cell receptor beta chains were read from a single sample in a study of control samples from healthy donors and cancer patients. Clones were read by immunoSEQ multiplex PCR, and TCRdb kept only the in-frame ones, dropping some. Of around 90,000 clones listed, 85% to 90% are singletons. Sequenced material: blood. These receptors were obtained from a woman aged 40 to 50 in good health. Both conserved end residues are part of each CDR3. A D gene is named only where the DNA matches it firmly. Size is omitted from some rows. Given values are once, few, many or a class for expanded clones.

len | d_gene | abundance | j_gene | v_gene | CDR3aa | CDR3nt
15 | TRBD1 | NA | TRBJ2-5 | TRBV3-1/TRBV3-2 | CASSYGQGDQETQYF | TGTGCCAGCAGCTATGGACAGGGGGACCAAGAGACCCAGTACTTC
13 | NA | NA | TRBJ1-6 | TRBV7-2 | CASSLKNNSPLHF | TGTGCCAGCAGCTTGAAAAATAATTCACCCCTCCACTTT
13 | NA | NA | TRBJ2-7 | TRBV7-9 | CASSLLGGSEQYF | TGTGCCAGCAGCTTACTTGGGGGATCCGAGCAGTACTTC
14 | NA | NA | TRBJ1-2 | TRBV6-6 | CASSYEVPLYGYTF | TGTGCCAGCAGTTACGAGGTTCCCCTCTATGGCTACACCTTC
18 | TRBD1 | NA | TRBJ2-5 | TRBV5-6 | CASSFYDRGRRVQETQYF | TGTGCCAGCAGCTTCTATGACAGGGGGCGCCGGGTCCAAGAGACCCAGTACTTC
14 | NA | NA | TRBJ2-1 | TRBV29-1 | CSVEDPGTYNEQFF | TGCAGCGTTGAAGACCCAGGGACCTACAATGAGCAGTTCTTC
15 | TRBD1 | NA | TRBJ2-1 | TRBV19 | CASSIYVTGTNEQFF | TGTGCCAGTAGTATTTATGTGACAGGGACCAATGAGCAGTTCTTC
15 | TRBD1 | NA | TRBJ1-1 | TRBV6-2/TRBV6-3 | CASSATGVINTEAFF | TGTGCCAGCAGTGCCACAGGGGTAATCAACACTGAAGCTTTCTTT
14 | NA | NA | TRBJ1-1 | TRBV5-1 | CASSLPGRYTEAFF | TGCGCCAGCAGCTTACCGGGACGGTACACTGAAGCTTTCTTT
12 | NA | few | TRBJ2-3 | TRBV6-2/TRBV6-3 | CASSFSGNTQYF | TGTGCCAGCAGCTTTAGCGGTAATACGCAGTATTTT
16 | NA | NA | TRBJ2-7 | TRBV6-5 | CASSYSGQMSSYEQYF | TGTGCCAGCAGTTACTCCGGGCAGATGAGCTCCTACGAGCAGTACTTC
15 | NA | NA | TRBJ1-3 | TRBV7-8 | CASSNRDNSGNTIYF | TGTGCCAGCAGCAACCGGGACAACTCTGGAAACACCATATATTTT
13 | NA | NA | TRBJ1-6 | TRBV30 | CAWSVQADSPLHF | TGTGCCTGGAGTGTACAAGCGGATTCACCCCTCCACTTT
16 | NA | NA | TRBJ2-6 | TRBV4-3 | CASSLLAFTGANVLTF | TGCGCCAGCAGCCTGTTAGCTTTCACTGGGGCCAACGTCCTGACTTTC